The clone carrying this T cell receptor beta chain was recorded many times. The sample comes from a study of T cells in Graves' hyperthyroidism and ophthalmopathy. The CDR3 is 16 residues long. V was clipped by 4 bases and J by 1 base; unmatched bases: 6. Germline CDR1 reads SQVTM; CDR2 reads ANQGSEA. Amplified TCR beta CDR3 regions came from RNA transcripts. During a first-round RT-PCR of the TCR CDR3, the HTBI primer set was used. TCRdb reprocessed the multiplex PCR reads via MiXCR and lists one record per CDR3 protein. The table has approximately 320,000 distinct CDR3 sequences, around a sixth seen once.

The chain uses TRBV29-1 and TRBJ2-3; TRBD2 matches 12 bases. The TCR originated in a man younger than 40 with Graves' hyperthyroidism. Sequencing was performed on blood. In DNA form, the CDR3 reads TGCAGCGTTGTGTCTAGCGGGAGGGTTGGCACAGATACGCAGTATTTT. This gives the protein CSVVSSGRVGTDTQYF.